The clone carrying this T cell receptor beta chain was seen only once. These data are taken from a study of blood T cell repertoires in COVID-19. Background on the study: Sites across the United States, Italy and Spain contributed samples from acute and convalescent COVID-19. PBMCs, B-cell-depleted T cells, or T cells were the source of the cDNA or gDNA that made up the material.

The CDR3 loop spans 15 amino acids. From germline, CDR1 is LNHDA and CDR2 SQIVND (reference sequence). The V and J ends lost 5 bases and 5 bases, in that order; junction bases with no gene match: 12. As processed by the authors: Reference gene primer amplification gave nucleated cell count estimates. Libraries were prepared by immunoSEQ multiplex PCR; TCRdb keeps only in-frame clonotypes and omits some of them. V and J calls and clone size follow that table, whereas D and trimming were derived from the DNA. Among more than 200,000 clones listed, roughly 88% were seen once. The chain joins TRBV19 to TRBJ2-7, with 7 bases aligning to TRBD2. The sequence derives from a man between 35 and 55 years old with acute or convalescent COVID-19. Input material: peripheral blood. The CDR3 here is CASSATIRGDHEQYF. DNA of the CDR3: TGTGCCAGTAGTGCTACAATTCGGGGGGACCACGAGCAGTACTTC.